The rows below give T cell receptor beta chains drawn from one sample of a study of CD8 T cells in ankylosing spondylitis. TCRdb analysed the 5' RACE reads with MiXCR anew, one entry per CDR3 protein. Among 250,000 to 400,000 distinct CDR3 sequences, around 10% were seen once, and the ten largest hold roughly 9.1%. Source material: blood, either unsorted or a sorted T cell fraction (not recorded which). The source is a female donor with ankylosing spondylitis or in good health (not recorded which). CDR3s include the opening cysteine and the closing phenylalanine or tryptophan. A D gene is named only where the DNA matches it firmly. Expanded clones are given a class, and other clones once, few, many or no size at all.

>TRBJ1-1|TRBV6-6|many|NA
CASSRQDFEAFF
TGTGCCAGCAGCAGACAGGATTTTGAAGCTTTCTTT
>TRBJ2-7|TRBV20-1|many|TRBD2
CSARGGLAGGRLFYEQYF
TGCAGTGCTAGAGGGGGACTAGCGGGGGGCCGACTATTCTACGAGCAGTACTTC
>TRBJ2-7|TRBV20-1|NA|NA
CSASSPTYYELYF
TGCAGTGCTAGCTCTCCCACTTACTACGAGCTGTACTTC
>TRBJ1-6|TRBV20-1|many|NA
CSARPDWGSPLHF
TGCAGTGCTAGACCGGACTGGGGTTCACCCCTCCACTTT
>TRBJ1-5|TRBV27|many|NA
CASSLSKGLEKPQHF
TGTGCCAGCAGTTTATCGAAGGGCCTCGAAAAGCCCCAGCATTTT
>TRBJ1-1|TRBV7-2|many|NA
CASSTYKKGTEAFF
TGTGCCAGCAGCACCTACAAGAAAGGAACTGAAGCTTTCTTT
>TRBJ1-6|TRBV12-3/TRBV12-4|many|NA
CASALGSPTGSPLHF
TGTGCCAGCGCTCTAGGGTCGCCCACGGGTTCACCCCTCCACTTT
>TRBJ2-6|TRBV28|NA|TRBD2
CALSGAGANVLTF
TGTGCCCTGAGCGGGGCTGGGGCCAACGTCCTGACTTTC
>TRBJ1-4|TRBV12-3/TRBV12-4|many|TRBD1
CASSTGQNEKLFF
TGTGCCAGCAGCACGGGACAGAATGAAAAACTGTTTTTT
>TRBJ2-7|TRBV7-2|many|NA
CASSLFPSSYEQYF
TGTGCCAGCAGCTTATTCCCTAGCTCCTACGAGCAGTACTTC
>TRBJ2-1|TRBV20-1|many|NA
CRVSDVVYNEQFF
TGCAGGGTCTCCGACGTCGTCTACAATGAGCAGTTCTTC
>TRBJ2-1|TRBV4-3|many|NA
CASSQDPDSYNEQFF
TGCGCCAGCAGCCAAGATCCCGACTCGTACAATGAGCAGTTCTTC
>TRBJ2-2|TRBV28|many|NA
CASSFPGRVDTGELFF
TGTGCCAGCAGTTTCCCTGGACGGGTAGACACCGGGGAGCTGTTTTTT
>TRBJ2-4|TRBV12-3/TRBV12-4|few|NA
CASSPGTIENIQYF
TGTGCCAGCAGTCCCGGGACCATAGAAAACATTCAGTACTTC
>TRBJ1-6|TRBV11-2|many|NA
CASSLAPGLNSPLHF
TGTGCCAGCAGCTTAGCACCCGGGCTCAATTCACCCCTCCACTTT
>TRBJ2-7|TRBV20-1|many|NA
CSVPALGDHEQYF
TGCAGTGTTCCGGCCCTCGGGGACCACGAGCAGTACTTC
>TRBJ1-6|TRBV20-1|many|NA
CSASGGDGIRSLHF
TGCAGTGCTAGCGGGGGGGACGGGATTCGGTCCCTCCACTTT
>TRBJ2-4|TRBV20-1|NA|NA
CSARVRGRKKNIQYF
TGCAGTGCTAGAGTTCGGGGACGGAAGAAAAACATTCAGTACTTC
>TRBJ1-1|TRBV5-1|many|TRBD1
CASSYYLQGASEAFF
TGCGCCAGCAGCTACTATCTACAGGGGGCCTCGGAAGCTTTCTTT
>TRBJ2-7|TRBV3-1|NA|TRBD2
CASSQDLGLAGGLSYEQYF
TGTGCCAGCAGCCAAGATCTAGGACTAGCGGGAGGCCTCTCCTACGAGCAGTACTTC
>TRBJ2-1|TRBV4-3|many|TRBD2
CASSQELAGAYNEQFF
TGCGCCAGCAGCCAAGAACTAGCGGGAGCCTACAATGAGCAGTTCTTC
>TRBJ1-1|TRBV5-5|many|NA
CASSLASISRTEAFF
TGTGCCAGCAGCTTGGCTTCCATTTCTCGGACTGAAGCTTTCTTT
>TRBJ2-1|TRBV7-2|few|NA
CASSLARTGPSEQFF
TGTGCCAGCAGCTTAGCGCGAACGGGACCTTCGGAGCAGTTCTTC
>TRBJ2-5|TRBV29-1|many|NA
CSVEGGETQYF
TGCAGCGTTGAGGGGGGAGAGACCCAGTACTTC
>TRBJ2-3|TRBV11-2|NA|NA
CASSPLVIRRGTDTQYF
TGTGCCAGCAGCCCCCTAGTGATCCGCAGGGGCACAGATACGCAGTATTTT
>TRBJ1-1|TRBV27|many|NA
CASSFEGYTEAFF
TGTGCCAGCAGTTTTGAGGGCTACACTGAAGCTTTCTTT
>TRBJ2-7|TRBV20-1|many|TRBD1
CSAPGTGFEQYF
TGCAGTGCTCCGGGGACAGGGTTTGAGCAGTACTTC
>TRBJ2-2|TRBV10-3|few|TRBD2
CAVWDYLIGELFF
TGTGCCGTATGGGACTACCTCATCGGGGAGCTGTTTTTT
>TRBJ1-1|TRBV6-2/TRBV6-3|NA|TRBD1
CASGTVNTEAFF
TGTGCCAGCGGGACAGTCAACACTGAAGCTTTCTTT
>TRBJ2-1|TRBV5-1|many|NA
CASSFRPESEQFF
TGCGCCAGCAGCTTCAGACCGGAGAGTGAGCAGTTCTTC
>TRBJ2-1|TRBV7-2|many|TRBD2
CASSSGTSGIYEQFF
TGTGCCAGCAGCTCCGGGACTAGCGGGATCTATGAGCAGTTCTTC
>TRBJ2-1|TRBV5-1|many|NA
CASSSPRGRNEQFF
TGCGCCAGCAGCTCCCCACGAGGGCGAAATGAGCAGTTCTTC
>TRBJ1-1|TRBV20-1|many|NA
CSARRRIKNTEAFF
TGCAGTGCTAGAAGACGGATAAAGAACACTGAAGCTTTCTTT
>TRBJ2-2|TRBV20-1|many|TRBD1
CSAYPLQGAAGELFF
TGCAGTGCGTACCCCTTACAGGGGGCGGCCGGGGAGCTGTTTTTT
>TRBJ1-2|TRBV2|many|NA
CASSEEVVAANYGYTF
TGTGCCAGCAGTGAAGAAGTGGTCGCGGCTAACTATGGCTACACCTTC
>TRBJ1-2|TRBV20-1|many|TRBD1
CSAIQGVGYGYTF
TGCAGTGCTATTCAGGGGGTGGGCTATGGCTACACCTTC